The rows below give T cell receptor beta chains drawn from one sample of a study of control samples from healthy donors and cancer patients. The assay was immunoSEQ multiplex PCR, and TCRdb's table has in-frame clones only and misses some. This sample has over 150,000 clones; about 94% occur once, and the top ten carry around 13%. Sequencing input: PBMCs. Source of these receptors: a man in his sixties with colorectal cancer. Each CDR3 is given with its conserved first and last residue. Each record gives: CDR3 length, J gene, clone size, D gene, V gene, CDR3 protein, CDR3 DNA. The D gene is left open where the match is weak. Only part of the rows carry a size: once, few, many, or a class if the clone is expanded.

cdr3_length: 14
j_call: TRBJ1-4
clone_size: NA
d_call: TRBD1
v_call: TRBV7-6
cdr3_aa: CASSHGDSGEKLFF
cdr3_nt: TGTGCCAGCAGCCACGGGGACAGTGGGGAAAAACTGTTTTTT

cdr3_length: 11
j_call: TRBJ2-1
clone_size: once
d_call: NA
v_call: TRBV7-2
cdr3_aa: CASSFINEQFF
cdr3_nt: TGTGCCAGCAGTTTTATCAATGAGCAGTTCTTC

cdr3_length: 12
j_call: TRBJ1-4
clone_size: NA
d_call: NA
v_call: TRBV30
cdr3_aa: CAWTPPQGELFF
cdr3_nt: TGTGCCTGGACTCCTCCCCAGGGTGAACTGTTTTTT

cdr3_length: 16
j_call: TRBJ1-3
clone_size: NA
d_call: NA
v_call: TRBV6-1
cdr3_aa: CASSEFGLGSGNTIYF
cdr3_nt: TGTGCCAGCAGTGAATTCGGCCTTGGCTCTGGAAACACCATATATTTT

cdr3_length: 14
j_call: TRBJ2-3
clone_size: NA
d_call: TRBD1
v_call: TRBV10-3
cdr3_aa: CAISTTGTTDTQYF
cdr3_nt: TGTGCCATCAGTACGACAGGGACCACAGATACGCAGTATTTT

cdr3_length: 18
j_call: TRBJ2-5
clone_size: NA
d_call: TRBD2
v_call: TRBV10-2
cdr3_aa: CASSLRGGLAGGQETQYF
cdr3_nt: TGCGCCAGCAGCCTCCGAGGGGGACTAGCGGGGGGTCAAGAGACCCAGTACTTC

cdr3_length: 15
j_call: TRBJ1-3
clone_size: NA
d_call: NA
v_call: TRBV7-2
cdr3_aa: CASSLAEGAGNTIYF
cdr3_nt: TGTGCCAGCAGCTTAGCGGAAGGGGCCGGAAACACCATATATTTT

cdr3_length: 16
j_call: TRBJ2-7
clone_size: NA
d_call: TRBD1
v_call: TRBV27
cdr3_aa: CASSRYPGTGTYEQYF
cdr3_nt: TGTGCCAGCAGCCGATACCCCGGGACAGGGACCTACGAGCAGTACTTC

cdr3_length: 12
j_call: TRBJ2-7
clone_size: once
d_call: NA
v_call: TRBV21-1
cdr3_aa: CASSKGRGEQYF
cdr3_nt: TGTGCCAGCAGCAAAGGTAGGGGCGAGCAGTACTTC

cdr3_length: 12
j_call: TRBJ1-6
clone_size: NA
d_call: NA
v_call: TRBV30
cdr3_aa: CAWSVALSPLHF
cdr3_nt: TGTGCCTGGAGTGTAGCCTTGTCACCCCTCCACTTT